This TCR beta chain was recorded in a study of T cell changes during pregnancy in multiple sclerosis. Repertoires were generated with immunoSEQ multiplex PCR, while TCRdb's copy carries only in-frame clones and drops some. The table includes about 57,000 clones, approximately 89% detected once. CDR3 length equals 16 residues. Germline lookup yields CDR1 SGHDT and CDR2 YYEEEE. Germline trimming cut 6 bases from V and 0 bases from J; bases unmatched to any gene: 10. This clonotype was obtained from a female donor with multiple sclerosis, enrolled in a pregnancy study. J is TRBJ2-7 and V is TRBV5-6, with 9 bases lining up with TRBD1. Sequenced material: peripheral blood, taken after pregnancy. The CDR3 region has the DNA TGTGCCAGCACCGAAACGGGACAGGGCAGCTCCTACGAGCAGTACTTC. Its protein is CASTETGQGSSYEQYF.